This is a list of T cell receptor beta chains from one sample in a study of blood T cell repertoires in COVID-19. TCRdb keeps only in-frame clones here, not all; method: immunoSEQ multiplex PCR. This table has 160,000 or so clones, approximately 82% appearing once. The sample was PBMCs or T cells enriched from blood (not recorded which). The receptor set was obtained from a man in his sixties who had recovered from COVID-19. Each CDR3 is given with its conserved first and last residue. Each record gives: D gene, V gene, J gene, clone size, CDR3 DNA, CDR3 protein. The D gene is left open where the match is weak. Only part of the rows carry a size: once, few, many, or a class if the clone is expanded.

d_gene: .
v_gene: TRBV11-2
j_gene: TRBJ2-5
abundance: .
CDR3nt: TGTGCCAGCAGCACCTTCACTGCACAAGAGACCCAGTACTTC
CDR3aa: CASSTFTAQETQYF

d_gene: TRBD2
v_gene: TRBV5-1
j_gene: TRBJ2-5
abundance: few
CDR3nt: TGCGCCAGCAGCGAAAATAGCGGGGGGCTATTAGAAGAGACCCAGTACTTC
CDR3aa: CASSENSGGLLEETQYF

d_gene: .
v_gene: TRBV9
j_gene: TRBJ2-3
abundance: .
CDR3nt: TGTGCCAGCAGCTCGTTCTCTAGCCCGAGCGCCGATACGCAGTATTTT
CDR3aa: CASSSFSSPSADTQYF

d_gene: .
v_gene: TRBV7-2
j_gene: TRBJ2-1
abundance: .
CDR3nt: TGTGCCAGCAGCTTCCCGGCAGGGATGAATGAGCAGTTCTTC
CDR3aa: CASSFPAGMNEQFF

d_gene: TRBD2
v_gene: TRBV19
j_gene: TRBJ2-7
abundance: .
CDR3nt: TGTGCCAGTAGTATTCGTGGACTAGCGGAGACCTACGAGCAGTACTTC
CDR3aa: CASSIRGLAETYEQYF

d_gene: .
v_gene: TRBV6-5
j_gene: TRBJ1-6
abundance: .
CDR3nt: TGTGCCAGCGGCCAGAATTCACCCCTCCACTTT
CDR3aa: CASGQNSPLHF

d_gene: .
v_gene: TRBV19
j_gene: TRBJ1-5
abundance: .
CDR3nt: TGTGCCAGTAGTATAACTGGAGGACGTCAGCCCCAGCATTTT
CDR3aa: CASSITGGRQPQHF

d_gene: .
v_gene: TRBV2
j_gene: TRBJ1-4
abundance: .
CDR3nt: TGTGCCAGCGGCGGGCAGAGAAATGAAAAACTGTTTTTT
CDR3aa: CASGGQRNEKLFF

d_gene: .
v_gene: TRBV9
j_gene: TRBJ2-1
abundance: .
CDR3nt: TGTGCCAGCAGCGTCGGGGTAGACCTGGCGGCTGAGCAGTTCTTC
CDR3aa: CASSVGVDLAAEQFF

d_gene: TRBD1
v_gene: TRBV28
j_gene: TRBJ2-7
abundance: .
CDR3nt: TGTGCCAGCCAAGGATCAGGACAGGGGGGCCACGAGCAGTACTTC
CDR3aa: CASQGSGQGGHEQYF

d_gene: TRBD2
v_gene: TRBV7-8
j_gene: TRBJ2-1
abundance: .
CDR3nt: TGTGCCAGCAGCTTAGAACTAGCGGGAGTTAATGAGCAGTTCTTC
CDR3aa: CASSLELAGVNEQFF

d_gene: .
v_gene: TRBV4-1
j_gene: TRBJ1-4
abundance: .
CDR3nt: TGCGCCAGCAGCTACGGGACAACGGGCGTTAATGAAAAACTGTTTTTT
CDR3aa: CASSYGTTGVNEKLFF

d_gene: .
v_gene: TRBV15
j_gene: TRBJ1-1
abundance: .
CDR3nt: TGTGCCACCAGCAACAGCGGTTTCATGAACACTGAAGCTTTCTTT
CDR3aa: CATSNSGFMNTEAFF

d_gene: TRBD1
v_gene: TRBV28
j_gene: TRBJ1-5
abundance: .
CDR3nt: TGTGCCAGCACCCCACTCAGGGGGCTCAGGGGCAATCAGCCCCAGCATTTT
CDR3aa: CASTPLRGLRGNQPQHF

d_gene: .
v_gene: TRBV21-1
j_gene: TRBJ1-5
abundance: .
CDR3nt: TGTGCCAGCAGCTTCCCTGGACAGAAGAATTATAGCAATCAGCCCCAGCATTTT
CDR3aa: CASSFPGQKNYSNQPQHF

d_gene: TRBD2
v_gene: TRBV5-6
j_gene: TRBJ2-1
abundance: .
CDR3nt: TGTGCCAGCAGCCCGACTAGCGGGAGTTACAATGAGCAGTTCTTC
CDR3aa: CASSPTSGSYNEQFF

d_gene: TRBD1
v_gene: TRBV5-5
j_gene: TRBJ2-7
abundance: .
CDR3nt: TGTGCCAGCAGCGTTGACAGGGAGAGCTCCTACGAGCAGTACTTC
CDR3aa: CASSVDRESSYEQYF

d_gene: .
v_gene: TRBV23-1
j_gene: TRBJ2-7
abundance: .
CDR3nt: TGCGCCAGCAGTCTCTTCCGGGACACCCATTCCTACGAGCAGTACTTC
CDR3aa: CASSLFRDTHSYEQYF

d_gene: TRBD1
v_gene: TRBV11-2
j_gene: TRBJ2-2
abundance: .
CDR3nt: TGTGCCAGCAGTTCGACAGGGGGCGGGGAGCTGTTTTTT
CDR3aa: CASSSTGGGELFF

d_gene: .
v_gene: TRBV12-5
j_gene: TRBJ2-2
abundance: .
CDR3nt: TGTGCTAGTGGAACAGGGGGGGACACCGGGGAGCTGTTTTTT
CDR3aa: CASGTGGDTGELFF

d_gene: .
v_gene: TRBV7-6
j_gene: TRBJ1-1
abundance: .
CDR3nt: TGTGCCAGTAGAGCAGGATCTCAAAGTGGGACTGAAGCTTTCTTT
CDR3aa: CASRAGSQSGTEAFF

d_gene: .
v_gene: TRBV3-1/TRBV3-2
j_gene: TRBJ1-4
abundance: .
CDR3nt: TGTGCCAGCAGCTATGGAGGGGGGGGTAATGAAAAACTGTTTTTT
CDR3aa: CASSYGGGGNEKLFF